Below, one T cell receptor (beta chain) is given with its context. The Seattle site enrolled patients during active infection and followed them longitudinally. In the authors' methods: Amplified reference gene primers provided the basis for estimating nucleated cell counts. Libraries were prepared by immunoSEQ multiplex PCR; TCRdb keeps only in-frame clonotypes and omits some of them. V and J calls and clone size are as listed in that table; D and trimming were resolved from the DNA. The sample lists 130,000 or so clones, roughly 83% occurring once. This sample stems from a study of blood T cell repertoires in COVID-19. Across the whole study: Samples taken during acute and convalescent COVID-19 were collected in the United States, Italy and Spain. Sample material is recorded as cDNA or gDNA derived from T cells, B-cell-depleted T cells, or PBMCs.

The specimen sequenced was peripheral blood. The clonotype originates from a woman aged 70-85 years with COVID-19, enrolled during active disease.

In DNA form, the CDR3 reads TGTGCCAGTAGCCCGGGACTAGACTACGAGCAGTACTTC. This gives the protein CASSPGLDYEQYF. The chain recombines TRBV19 with TRBJ2-7, with 8 bases matching TRBD2. Germline V gene data show CDR1 as LNHDA and CDR2 as SQIVND (reference sequence). CDR3 length equals 13 residues. V was clipped by 6 bases and J by 3 bases; unmatched bases: 4. Combining the CDR3 with reference TRBV19 and TRBJ2-7 gives the whole variable domain DGGITQSPKYLFRKEGQNVTLSCEQNLNHDAMYWYRQDPGQGLRLIYYSQIVNDFQKGDIAEGYSVSREKKESFPLTVTSAQKNPTAFYLCASSPGLDYEQYFGPGTRLTVT.